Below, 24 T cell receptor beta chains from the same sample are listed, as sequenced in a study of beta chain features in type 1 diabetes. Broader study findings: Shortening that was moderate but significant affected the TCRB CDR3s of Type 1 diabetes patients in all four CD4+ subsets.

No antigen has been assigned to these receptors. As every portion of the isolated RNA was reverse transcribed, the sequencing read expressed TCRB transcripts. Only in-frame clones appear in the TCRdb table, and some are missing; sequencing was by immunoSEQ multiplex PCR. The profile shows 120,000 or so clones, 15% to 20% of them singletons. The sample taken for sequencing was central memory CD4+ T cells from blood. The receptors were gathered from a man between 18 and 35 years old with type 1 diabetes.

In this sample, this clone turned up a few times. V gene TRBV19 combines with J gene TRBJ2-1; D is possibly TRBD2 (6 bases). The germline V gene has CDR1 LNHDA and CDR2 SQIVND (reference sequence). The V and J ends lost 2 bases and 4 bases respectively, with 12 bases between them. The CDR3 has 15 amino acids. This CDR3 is CASSIRSGVYNEQFF. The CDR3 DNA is TGTGCCAGTAGTATAAGGTCGGGAGTGTACAATGAGCAGTTCTTC.

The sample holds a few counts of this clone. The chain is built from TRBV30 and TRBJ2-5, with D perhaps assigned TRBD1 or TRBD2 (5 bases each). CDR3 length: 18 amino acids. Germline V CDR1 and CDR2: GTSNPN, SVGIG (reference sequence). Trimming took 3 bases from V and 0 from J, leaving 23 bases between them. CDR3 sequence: CAWRGRITGGRYQETQYF. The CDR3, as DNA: TGTGCCTGGAGGGGACGTATTACAGGTGGCCGGTACCAAGAGACCCAGTACTTC.

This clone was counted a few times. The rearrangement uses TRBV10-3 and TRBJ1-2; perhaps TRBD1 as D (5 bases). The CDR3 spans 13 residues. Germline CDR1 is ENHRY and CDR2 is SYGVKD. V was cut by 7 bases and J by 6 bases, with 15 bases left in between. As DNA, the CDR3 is TGTGCCATCAAGTCCTGGCAGGGCAATGGCTACACCTTC. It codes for CAIKSWQGNGYTF.

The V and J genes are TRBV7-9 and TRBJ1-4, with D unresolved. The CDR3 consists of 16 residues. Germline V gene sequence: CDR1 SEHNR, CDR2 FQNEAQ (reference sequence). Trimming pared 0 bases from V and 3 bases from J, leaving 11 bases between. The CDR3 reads CASSLARGFANEKLFF. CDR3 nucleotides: TGTGCCAGCAGCTTAGCGCGAGGGTTCGCTAATGAAAAACTGTTTTTT. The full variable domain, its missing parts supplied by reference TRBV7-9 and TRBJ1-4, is DTGVSQNPRHKITKRGQNVTFRCDPISEHNRLYWYRQTLGQGPEFLTYFQNEAQLEKSRLLSDRFSAERPKGSFSTLEIQRTEQGDSAMYLCASSLARGFANEKLFFGSGTQLSVL.

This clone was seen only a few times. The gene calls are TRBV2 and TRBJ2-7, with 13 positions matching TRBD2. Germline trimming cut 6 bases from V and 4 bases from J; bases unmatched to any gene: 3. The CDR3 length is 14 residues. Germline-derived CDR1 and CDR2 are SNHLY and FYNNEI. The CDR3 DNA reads TGTGCCAGCAGCCGGACTAGCGGGAGTTACGAGCAGTACTTC. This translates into CASSRTSGSYEQYF. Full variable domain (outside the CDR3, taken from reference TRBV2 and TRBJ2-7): EPEVTQTPSHQVTQMGQEVILRCVPISNHLYFYWYRQILGQKVEFLVSFYNNEISEKSEIFDDQFSVERPDGSNFTLKIRSTKLEDSAMYFCASSRTSGSYEQYFGPGTRLTVT.

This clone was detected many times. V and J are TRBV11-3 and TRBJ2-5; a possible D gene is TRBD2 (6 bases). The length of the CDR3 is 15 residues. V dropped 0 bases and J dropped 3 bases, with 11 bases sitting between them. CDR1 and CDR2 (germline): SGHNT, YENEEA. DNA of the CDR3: TGTGCCAGCAGCTTAGATCGGGCTAGCGAAGAGACCCAGTACTTC. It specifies CASSLDRASEETQYF.

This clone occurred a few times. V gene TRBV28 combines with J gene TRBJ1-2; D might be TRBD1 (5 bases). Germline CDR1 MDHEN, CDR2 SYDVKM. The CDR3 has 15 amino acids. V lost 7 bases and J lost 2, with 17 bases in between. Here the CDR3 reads CASTPHGRGNYGYTF. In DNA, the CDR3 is TGTGCCAGCACCCCCCACGGCCGGGGGAACTATGGCTACACCTTC.

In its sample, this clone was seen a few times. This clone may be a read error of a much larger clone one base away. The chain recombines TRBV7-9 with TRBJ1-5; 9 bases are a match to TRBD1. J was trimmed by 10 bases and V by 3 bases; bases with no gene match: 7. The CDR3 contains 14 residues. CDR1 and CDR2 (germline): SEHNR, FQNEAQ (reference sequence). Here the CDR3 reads CASSLGGQGGPQHF. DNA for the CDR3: TGTGCCAGCAGCTTGGGGGGACAGGGCGGCCCCCAGCATTTT.

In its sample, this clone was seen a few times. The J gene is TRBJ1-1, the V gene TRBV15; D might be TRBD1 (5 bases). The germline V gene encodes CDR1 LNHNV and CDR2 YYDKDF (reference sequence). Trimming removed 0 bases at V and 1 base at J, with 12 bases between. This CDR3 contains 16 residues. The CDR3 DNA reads TGTGCCACCAGCAGAGATCCAGACAGAACGAACACTGAAGCTTTCTTT. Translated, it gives CATSRDPDRTNTEAFF.

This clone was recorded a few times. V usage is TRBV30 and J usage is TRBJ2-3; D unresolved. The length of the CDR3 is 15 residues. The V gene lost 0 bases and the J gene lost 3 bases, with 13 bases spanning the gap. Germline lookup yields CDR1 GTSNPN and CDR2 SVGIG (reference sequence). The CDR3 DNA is TGTGCCTGGAGTGTCTTCCAGGCCATGACAGATACGCAGTATTTT. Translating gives CAWSVFQAMTDTQYF.

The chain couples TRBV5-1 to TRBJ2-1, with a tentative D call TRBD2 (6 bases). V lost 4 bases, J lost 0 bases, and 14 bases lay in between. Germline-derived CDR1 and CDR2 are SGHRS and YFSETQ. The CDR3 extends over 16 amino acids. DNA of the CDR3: TGCGCCAGCAGCCCGGGGCAGACTAGCTCCTACAATGAGCAGTTCTTC. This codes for CASSPGQTSSYNEQFF.

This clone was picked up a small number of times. For the CDR3, the DNA is TGTGCCAGCTCACCGTGGGACGGGGAGCTGTTTTTT. Encoded protein: CASSPWDGELFF. The chain carries TRBV18 and TRBJ2-2; no firm D call. Per germline, CDR1 KGHSH and CDR2 LQKENI. Trimming took 3 bases from V and 7 from J, leaving 6 bases between them. CDR3 size: 12 residues. Combining the CDR3 with reference TRBV18 and TRBJ2-2 gives the whole variable domain NAGVMQNPRHLVRRRGQEARLRCSPMKGHSHVYWYRQLPEEGLKFMVYLQKENIIDESGMPKERFSAEFPKEGPSILRIQQVVRGDSAAYFCASSPWDGELFFGEGSRLTVL.

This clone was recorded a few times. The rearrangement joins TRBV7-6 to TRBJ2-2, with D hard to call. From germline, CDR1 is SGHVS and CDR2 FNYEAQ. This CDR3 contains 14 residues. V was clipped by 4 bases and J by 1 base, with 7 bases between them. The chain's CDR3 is CASSYGGNTGELFF. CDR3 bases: TGTGCCAGCAGCTATGGCGGGAACACCGGGGAGCTGTTTTTT.

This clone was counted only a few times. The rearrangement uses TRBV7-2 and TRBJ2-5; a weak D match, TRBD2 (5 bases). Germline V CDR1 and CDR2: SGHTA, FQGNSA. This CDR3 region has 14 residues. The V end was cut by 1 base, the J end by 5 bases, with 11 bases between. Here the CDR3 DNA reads TGTGCCAGCAGCTTAGGCCTCCAGCGGGAGACCCAGTACTTC. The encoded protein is CASSLGLQRETQYF.

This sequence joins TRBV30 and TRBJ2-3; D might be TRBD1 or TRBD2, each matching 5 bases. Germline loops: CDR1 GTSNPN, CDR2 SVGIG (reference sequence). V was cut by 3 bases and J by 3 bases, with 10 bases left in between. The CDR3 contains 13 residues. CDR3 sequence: CAWRPGGTDTQYF. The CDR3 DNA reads TGTGCCTGGAGGCCTGGGGGTACAGATACGCAGTATTTT.

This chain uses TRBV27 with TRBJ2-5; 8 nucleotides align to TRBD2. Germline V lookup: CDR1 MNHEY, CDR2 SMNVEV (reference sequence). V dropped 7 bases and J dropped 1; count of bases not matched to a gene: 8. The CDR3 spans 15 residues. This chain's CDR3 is CASTGLALLQETQYF. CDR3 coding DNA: TGTGCCAGCACAGGACTAGCACTACTCCAAGAGACCCAGTACTTC.

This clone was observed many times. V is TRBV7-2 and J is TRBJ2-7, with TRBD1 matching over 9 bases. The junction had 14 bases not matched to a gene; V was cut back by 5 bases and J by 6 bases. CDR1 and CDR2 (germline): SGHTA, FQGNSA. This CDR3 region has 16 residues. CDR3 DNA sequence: TGTGCCAGCAGCCCCCGGCCACAGGGGGCTTCAAGCGAGCAGTACTTC. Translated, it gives CASSPRPQGASSEQYF. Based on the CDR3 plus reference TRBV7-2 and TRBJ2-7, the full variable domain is GAGVSQSPSNKVTEKGKDVELRCDPISGHTALYWYRQSLGQGLEFLIYFQGNSAPDKSGLPSDRFSAERTGGSVSTLTIQRTQQEDSAVYLCASSPRPQGASSEQYFGPGTRLTVT.

The CDR3 nucleotides read TGTGCCAGCAGCTTTTCAGGGGGGCATGAGCAGTTCTTC. It is translated as CASSFSGGHEQFF. The gene calls are TRBV7-2 and TRBJ2-1; the D gene is possibly TRBD1 (7 bases). This CDR3 spans 13 amino acids. The germline gives CDR1 SGHTA, CDR2 FQGNSA. Trimming shortened V by 3 bases and J by 8 bases, and 11 bases separated the two germline ends.

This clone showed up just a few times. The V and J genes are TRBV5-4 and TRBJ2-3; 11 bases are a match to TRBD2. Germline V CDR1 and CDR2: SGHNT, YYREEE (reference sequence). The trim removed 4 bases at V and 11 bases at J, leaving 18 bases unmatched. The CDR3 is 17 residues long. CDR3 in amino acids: CASSPGTSGKDPRVQYF. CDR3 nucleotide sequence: TGTGCCAGCAGCCCGGGGACTAGCGGCAAAGACCCTAGAGTGCAGTATTTT.

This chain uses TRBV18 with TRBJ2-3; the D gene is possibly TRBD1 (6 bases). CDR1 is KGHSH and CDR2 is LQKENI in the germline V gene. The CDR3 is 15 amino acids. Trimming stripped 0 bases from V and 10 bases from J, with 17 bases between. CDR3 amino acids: CASSPPRQGPLAQYF. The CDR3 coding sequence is TGTGCCAGCTCACCACCAAGGCAGGGGCCCTTGGCGCAGTATTTT.

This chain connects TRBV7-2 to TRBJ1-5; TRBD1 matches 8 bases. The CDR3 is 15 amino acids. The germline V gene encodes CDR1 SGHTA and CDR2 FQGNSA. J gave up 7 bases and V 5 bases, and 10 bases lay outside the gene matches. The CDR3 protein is CASSLGQGAWQPQHF. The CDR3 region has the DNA TGTGCCAGCAGCCTCGGGCAGGGGGCTTGGCAGCCCCAGCATTTT.

The DNA of the CDR3 is TGTGCCTGGAGTGGGAAGTACCAAGAGACCCAGTACTTC. Amino acid sequence: CAWSGKYQETQYF. The chain has TRBV30 and TRBJ2-5; no reliable D call. The germline gives CDR1 GTSNPN, CDR2 SVGIG (reference sequence). V gave up 1 base and J gave up 0 bases, with 6 bases separating them. The CDR3 spans 13 residues.

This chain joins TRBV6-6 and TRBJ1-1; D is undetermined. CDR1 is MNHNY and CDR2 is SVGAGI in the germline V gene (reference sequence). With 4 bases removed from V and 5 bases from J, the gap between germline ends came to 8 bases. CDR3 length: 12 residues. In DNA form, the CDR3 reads TGTGCCAGCAGTTCCGCGTGGACTGAAGCTTTCTTT. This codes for CASSSAWTEAFF.

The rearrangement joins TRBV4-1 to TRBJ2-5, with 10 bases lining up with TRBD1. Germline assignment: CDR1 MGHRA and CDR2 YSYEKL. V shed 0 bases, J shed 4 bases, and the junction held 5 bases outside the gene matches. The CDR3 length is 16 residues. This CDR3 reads CASSQDSRTGGETQYF. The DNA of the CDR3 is TGCGCCAGCAGCCAAGATAGCCGGACAGGGGGAGAGACCCAGTACTTC.